This T cell receptor beta chain emerged from a study of cytomegalovirus exposure and HLA in healthy donors. Broader study findings: The authors later found TCR association rates varying by HLA locus, with DRB1 most and HLA-C fewest. As confirmed in vitro, a few CMV-associated chains were specific for CMV antigens. Common viral pathogens were later found to be apparently linked to several of the most significant clusters.

The CDR3 runs 15 residues. V was pared by 5 bases and J by 4 bases, with 3 bases of the junction left unmatched. Germline-derived CDR1 and CDR2 are SGHTA and FQGTGA. Details on this clone: Antigen: not known.

Primers included in the PCR were 60 Vbeta and 13 Jbeta primers. Only in-frame clones appear in the TCRdb table, and some are missing; sequencing was by immunoSEQ multiplex PCR. This sample has roughly 100,000 clones, with more than 75% found just once. The source of this sequence is a woman aged 18-29 years in good health and CMV-seropositive. Sequenced sample: PBMCs. The chain joins TRBV7-3 to TRBJ2-1; 12 bases align to TRBD2. The CDR3 DNA sequence: TGTGCCAGCAGCCCGGGACTAGCGGGTTACAATGAGCAGTTCTTC. This sequence encodes CASSPGLAGYNEQFF.